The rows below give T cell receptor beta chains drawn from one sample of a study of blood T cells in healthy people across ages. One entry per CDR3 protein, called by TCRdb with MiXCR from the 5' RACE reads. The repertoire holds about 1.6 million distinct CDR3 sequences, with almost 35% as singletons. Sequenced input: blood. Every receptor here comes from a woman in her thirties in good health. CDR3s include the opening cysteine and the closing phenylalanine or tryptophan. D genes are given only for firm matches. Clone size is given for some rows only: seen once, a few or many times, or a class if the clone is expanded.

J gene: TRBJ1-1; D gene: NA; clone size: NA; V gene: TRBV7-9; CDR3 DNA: TGTGCCAGCAGCTCCGATGGAGGGGCCGGACAGAAAGTTTTCTTT; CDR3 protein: CASSSDGGAGQKVFF
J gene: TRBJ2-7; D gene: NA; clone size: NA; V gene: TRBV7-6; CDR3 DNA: TGTGCCAGCAGCTTAGTTGAGTTGGGGGCTGGGGCCTACGAGCAGTACTTC; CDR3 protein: CASSLVELGAGAYEQYF
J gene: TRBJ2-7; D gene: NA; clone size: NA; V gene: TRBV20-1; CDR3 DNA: TGCAGTGCTAGCTCTTCCGAGGGAGCCTACGAGCAGTACTTC; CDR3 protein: CSASSSEGAYEQYF
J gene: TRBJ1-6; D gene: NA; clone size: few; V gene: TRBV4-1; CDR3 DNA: TGCGCCAGCAGCCCCTTGGGCCAGGGCTTTCCTAATTCACCCCTCCACTTT; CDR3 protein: CASSPLGQGFPNSPLHF
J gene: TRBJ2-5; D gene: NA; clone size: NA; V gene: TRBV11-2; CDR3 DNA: TGTGCCAGCAGCCCGTTTAGGGGCAGGGGCCGGGAGACCCAGTACTTC; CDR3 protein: CASSPFRGRGRETQYF
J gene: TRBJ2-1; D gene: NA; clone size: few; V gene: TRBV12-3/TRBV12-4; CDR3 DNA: TGTGCCAGCAGTGGGCCCCCCGGGACAACTGCCGTCAATGAGCAGTTCTTC; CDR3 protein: CASSGPPGTTAVNEQFF
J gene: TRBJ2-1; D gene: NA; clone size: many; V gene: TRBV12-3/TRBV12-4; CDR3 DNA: TGTGCCAGCAGTTTGACCCGCAGCGGTGAGCAGTTCTTC; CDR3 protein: CASSLTRSGEQFF
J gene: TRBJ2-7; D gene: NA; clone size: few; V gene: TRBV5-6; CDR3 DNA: TGTGCCAGCAGCGCGGTTGTAGGCGAGCAGTACTTC; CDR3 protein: CASSAVVGEQYF
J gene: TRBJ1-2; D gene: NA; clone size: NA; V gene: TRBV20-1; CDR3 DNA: TGCAGTGCTAGTGGGCCGGGCGGGGAGACTAACTATGGCTACACCTTC; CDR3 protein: CSASGPGGETNYGYTF
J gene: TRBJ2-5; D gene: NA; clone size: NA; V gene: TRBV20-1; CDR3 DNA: TGCAGTGCCCCAGGCAGGGACAAAGAGACCCAGTACTTC; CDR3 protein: CSAPGRDKETQYF
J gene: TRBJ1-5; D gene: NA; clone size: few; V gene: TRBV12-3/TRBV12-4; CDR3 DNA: TGTGCCAGCAGTTTTAGGAATAGTAATCAGCCCCAGCATTTT; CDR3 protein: CASSFRNSNQPQHF
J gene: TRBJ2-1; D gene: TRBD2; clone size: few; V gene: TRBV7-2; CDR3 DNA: TGTGCCAGCAGCAGGGGACTAGCGGGGGGCCCATCCTACAATGAGCAGTTCTTC; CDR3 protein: CASSRGLAGGPSYNEQFF
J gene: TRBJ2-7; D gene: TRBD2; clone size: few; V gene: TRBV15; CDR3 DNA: TGTGCCACCAGCAGTCTGCGGGAGGGATCCTACGAGCAGTACTTC; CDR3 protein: CATSSLREGSYEQYF
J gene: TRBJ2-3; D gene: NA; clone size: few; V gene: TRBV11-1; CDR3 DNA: TGTGCCAGCAGCTTAGTAGCCGGCAGGGTCGCAGATACGCAGTATTTT; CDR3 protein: CASSLVAGRVADTQYF
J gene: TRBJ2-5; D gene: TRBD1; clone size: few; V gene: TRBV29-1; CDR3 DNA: TGCAGCGTTGAGAGGGGGCTCGCAGGGGAAGAGACCCAGTACTTC; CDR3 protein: CSVERGLAGEETQYF
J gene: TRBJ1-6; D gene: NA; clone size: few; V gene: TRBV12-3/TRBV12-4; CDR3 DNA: TGTGCCAGCAGTTTAAACACCCCTTTTTCACCCCTCCACTTT; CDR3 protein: CASSLNTPFSPLHF
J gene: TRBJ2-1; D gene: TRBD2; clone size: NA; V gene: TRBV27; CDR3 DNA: TGTGCCAGCGCCTTGGGGACTAGCGGGGACAATGAGCAGTTCTTC; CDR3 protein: CASALGTSGDNEQFF
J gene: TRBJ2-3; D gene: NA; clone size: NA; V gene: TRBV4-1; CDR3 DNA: TGCGCCAGCAGCCAACCGTCACAGCCGGGGGTAGATATGCAGTATTTT; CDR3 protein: CASSQPSQPGVDMQYF
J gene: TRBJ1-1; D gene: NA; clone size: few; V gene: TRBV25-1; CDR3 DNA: TGTGCCAGCAGTGAACTCCCCGCCACCCACCTCGGCACTGAAGCTTTCTTT; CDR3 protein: CASSELPATHLGTEAFF
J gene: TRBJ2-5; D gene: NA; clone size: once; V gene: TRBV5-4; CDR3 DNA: TGTGCCAGCAGGAACGGGGCGGGGCCACCTACCCAAGAGACCCAGTACTTC; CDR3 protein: CASRNGAGPPTQETQYF
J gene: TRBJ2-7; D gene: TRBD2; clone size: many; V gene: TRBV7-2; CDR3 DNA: TGTGCCAGCAGTTCCTCGGCGGGAGTGACTCGCGAGCAGTACTTC; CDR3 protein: CASSSSAGVTREQYF
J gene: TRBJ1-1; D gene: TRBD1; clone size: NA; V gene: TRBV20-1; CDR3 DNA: TGCAGTGCCACCCAGGGGGCTGGGACTGAAGCTTTCTTT; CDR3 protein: CSATQGAGTEAFF
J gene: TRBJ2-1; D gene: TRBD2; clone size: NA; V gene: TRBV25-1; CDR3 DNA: TGTGCCAGCAGTGACCCGGGAGGGGGTAATGAGCAGTTCTTC; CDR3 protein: CASSDPGGGNEQFF
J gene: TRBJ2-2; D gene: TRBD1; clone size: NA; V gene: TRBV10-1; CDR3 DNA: TGCGCCAGCAGCAAGGACAGGGAAGGCACCGGGGAGCTGTTTTTT; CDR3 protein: CASSKDREGTGELFF
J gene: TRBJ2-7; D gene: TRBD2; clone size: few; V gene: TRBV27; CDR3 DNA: TGTGCCAGCAGTCGGGGTAGCGGGGGCTACGAGCAGTACTTC; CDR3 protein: CASSRGSGGYEQYF
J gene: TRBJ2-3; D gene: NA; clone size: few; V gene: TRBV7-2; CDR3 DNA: TGTGCCAGCAGCCGTCTCGAGAATACGCAGTATTTT; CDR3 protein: CASSRLENTQYF
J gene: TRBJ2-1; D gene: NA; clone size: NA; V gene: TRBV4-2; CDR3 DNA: TGTGCCAGCAGCCACGAGTGGGGGGACAAGGTCAATGAGCAGTTCTTC; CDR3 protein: CASSHEWGDKVNEQFF
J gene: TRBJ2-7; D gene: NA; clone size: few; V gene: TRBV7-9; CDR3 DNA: TGTGCCAGTGGTAGTCAACCCTACGAGCAGTACTTC; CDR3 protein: CASGSQPYEQYF
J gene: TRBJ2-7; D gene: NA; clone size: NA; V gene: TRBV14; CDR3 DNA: TGTGCCAGCAGCCAAGGAAAGGGTTTGAACGAGCAGTACTTC; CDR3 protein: CASSQGKGLNEQYF
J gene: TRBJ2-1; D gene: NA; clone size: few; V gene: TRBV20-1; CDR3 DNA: TGCAGTGCTAGTAAGGTCGAAGGGCAGTTCTTC; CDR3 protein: CSASKVEGQFF
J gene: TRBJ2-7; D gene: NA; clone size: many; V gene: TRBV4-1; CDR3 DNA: TGCGCCAGCAGCCAAATCCTGGGAATCTACGAGCAGTACTTC; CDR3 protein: CASSQILGIYEQYF
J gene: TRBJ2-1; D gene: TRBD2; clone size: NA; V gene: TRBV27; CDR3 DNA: TGTGCCAGCAGTCTGCGGGAGGGATACAATGAGCAGTTCTTC; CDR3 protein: CASSLREGYNEQFF
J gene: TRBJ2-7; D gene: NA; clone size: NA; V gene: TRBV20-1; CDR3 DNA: TGCAGTGCTAGAGAATGGAAGCGGGCCAGCTCCTACGAGCAGTACTTC; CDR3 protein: CSAREWKRASSYEQYF
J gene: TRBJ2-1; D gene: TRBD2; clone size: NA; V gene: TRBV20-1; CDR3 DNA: TGCAGTGCTAGAAGGAGGTTAGCGGGATACAATGAGCAGTTCTTC; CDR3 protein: CSARRRLAGYNEQFF
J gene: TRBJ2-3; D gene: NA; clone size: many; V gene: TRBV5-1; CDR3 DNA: TGCGCCAGCAGCTTGACCGCTGCCCTGGTGCAGTATTTT; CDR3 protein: CASSLTAALVQYF
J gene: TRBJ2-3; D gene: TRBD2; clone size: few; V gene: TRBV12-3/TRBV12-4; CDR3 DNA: TGTGCCAGCACCCCCCCGACTAGCGGGATAGTTGGAGATACGCAGTATTTT; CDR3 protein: CASTPPTSGIVGDTQYF
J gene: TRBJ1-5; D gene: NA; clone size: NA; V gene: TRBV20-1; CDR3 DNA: TGCAGTGCTAGTGGGGCATCGTACAATCAGCCCCAGCATTTT; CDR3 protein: CSASGASYNQPQHF
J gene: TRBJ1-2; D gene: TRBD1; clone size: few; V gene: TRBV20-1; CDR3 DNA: TGCAGTGCAGTACCGGGACAGAACTATGGCTACACCTTC; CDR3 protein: CSAVPGQNYGYTF
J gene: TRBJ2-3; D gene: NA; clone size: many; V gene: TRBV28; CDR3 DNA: TGTGCCAGCACTTGGGGGGATACGCAGTATTTT; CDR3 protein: CASTWGDTQYF